The 27 T cell receptor beta chains below come from one sample, sequenced in a study of tumor and adjacent non-tumor tissue in lung cancer. A modified ARM-PCR protocol with three rounds of nested PCR amplified TCRbeta. TCRdb recomputed calls from the multiplex PCR reads with MiXCR, one row per CDR3 protein. This table holds some 80,000 distinct CDR3 sequences, around 80% found once. This sample's RNA came from whole unsorted tissue. Distant lung tissue was collected more than 3 cm away from the tumor edge. Sequences were obtained from distant non-tumor lung tissue. These receptors were collected from an older man with non-small cell lung cancer.

In its sample, this clonotype was seen once. At one boundary the junction diverges from the germline segment, which might be a read error. The chain is built from TRBV11-3 and TRBJ2-3, with D maybe TRBD2 (5 bases). CDR3 length: 15 residues. Germline V gene data show CDR1 as SGHNT and CDR2 as YENEEA. CDR3 nucleotide sequence: TGTGGCAGCACCCGTCGGGAACTAAGCACAGAAAAGCAGTATTTT. It yields the protein CGSTRRELSTEKQYF.

This clonotype was seen at least ten times. The V and J genes are TRBV6-5 and TRBJ1-6, with D hard to call. The germline CDR1 and CDR2 sequences are MNHEY and SVGAGI. The CDR3 length is 15 residues. Between the trimmed V and J ends, which lost 2 bases and 9 bases, there was a span of 14 bases. CDR3 sequence: CASSYSGDAGSPLHF. DNA for the CDR3: TGTGCCAGCAGTTACAGCGGGGATGCGGGTTCACCCCTCCACTTT.

This clonotype was seen a single time. One junction end does not reproduce the germline sequence, and a read error may be involved. The chain links TRBV28 to TRBJ2-1; 14 bases are shared with TRBD2. The CDR3 is 17 amino acids. Germline values: CDR1 MDHEN, CDR2 SYDVKM. The DNA of the CDR3 is TGTGCCATCAGTTCCCGACTAGCGGGAGGGCATGTAAATGAGCAGTTCTTC. This sequence encodes CAISSRLAGGHVNEQFF.

The rearrangement links TRBV29-1 to TRBJ2-1; 7 nucleotides align to TRBD2. Germline V gene lookup returns CDR1 SQVTM and CDR2 ANQGSEA. The CDR3 is made up of 12 amino acids. The CDR3 region is CTGEGYHNEQFF. The DNA of the CDR3 is TGCACCGGGGAGGGTTACCACAATGAGCAGTTCTTC.

In this sample, this clonotype turned up a few times. The chain employs TRBV11-2 and TRBJ2-1; D call uncertain. The V gene lost 6 bases and the J gene lost 4 bases, with 13 bases spanning the gap. CDR1 SGHAT and CDR2 FQNNGV come from the germline V gene. The CDR3 has 14 residues. In nucleotides, the CDR3 is TGTGCCAGCAGACCCCAAGGGCAATACAATGAGCAGTTCTTC. Translation: CASRPQGQYNEQFF.

This clonotype is a singleton in its sample. A read error is likely, as this CDR3 ends without the conserved phenylalanine or tryptophan. The chain is built from TRBV12-3 or TRBV12-4 and TRBJ2-5, with 9 bases fitting TRBD2. V lost 10 bases to trimming and J lost 5 bases; unmatched junction nucleotides: 14. There are 15 residues in the CDR3. The CDR3 DNA sequence: TGTGCCAACAGCGGGCTAGCGGGAATGGTGGAGACCCAGTACTCC. It encodes CANSGLAGMVETQYS.

CDR3 amino acids: CASSLVLQGANNSPLHF. CDR3 in DNA: TGTGCCAGCAGCTTAGTCTTACAGGGGGCTAATAATTCACCCCTCCACTTT. The rearrangement uses TRBV11-2 and TRBJ1-6; 9 bases line up with TRBD1. Trimming at V came to 1 base and at J to 5 bases, leaving 6 bases not matched to a gene. The CDR3 contains 17 residues. The germline CDR1 and CDR2 sequences are SGHAT and FQNNGV.

Points on this clonotype: Because it lacks the conserved phenylalanine or tryptophan at the end, this CDR3 is likely a read error. The J gene is TRBJ2-3, the V gene TRBV6-2 or TRBV6-3; D might be TRBD2 (5 bases). The CDR3 totals 13 residues. Germline CDR1 is MNHEY and CDR2 is SVGEGT. CDR3 nucleotides: TGTGTCAGCAGTTACTCGGGGATCGATACGCAGTATTTG. It encodes CVSSYSGIDTQYL.

This clonotype has a single count. One end of the junction is discordant with germline, which a read error may explain. The gene calls are TRBV10-3 and TRBJ2-5, with 8 bases identical to TRBD2. This CDR3 has 19 amino acids. Per germline, CDR1 ENHRY and CDR2 SYGVKD. The CDR3 is CAISARPSTSVITVETHYF. The CDR3 DNA is TGTGCCATCAGTGCTCGTCCTTCGACTAGCGTAATTACGGTGGAGACCCACTACTTC.

This chain uses TRBV5-1 with TRBJ2-1; D may be TRBD1 or TRBD2 (9 bases each). Germline values: CDR1 SGHRS, CDR2 YFSETQ. Trimming removed 8 bases from V and 8 bases from J, with 20 bases in between. CDR3 length: 14 residues. CDR3 coding DNA: TGCGCCAGTAGCGGGGGACAGGGTTTATATGAGCAGTTCTTC. Its translation is CASSGGQGLYEQFF.

Of note for this clonotype: A much more abundant neighbour one base away suggests this may be a read error. The V and J genes are TRBV20-1 and TRBJ2-5, with TRBD2 matching over 10 bases. This CDR3 is 17 amino acids long. Germline V gene sequence: CDR1 DFQATT, CDR2 SNEGSKA (reference sequence). The V gene end was trimmed by 1 base and the J gene end by 5 bases; junction bases not matched to a gene: 13. CDR3 sequence (DNA): TGCAGTGCTAGAGTGCTAGCGGGAGCCTCAATGGAGGAGACCCAGTACTTC. It encodes CSARVLAGASMEETQYF.

To note about this clonotype: A read error may be the cause here, since a much bigger clone is one base away. This chain links TRBV10-3 with TRBJ1-1; D unresolved. CDR1 is ENHRY and CDR2 is SYGVKD in the germline V gene. V was cut by 4 bases and J by 1 base, with 10 bases left in between. The CDR3 length is 14 residues. For the CDR3, the DNA is TGTGCCATCAGTGCGCCCTACAGGAACACTGAAGCTTTCTTT. Translated, it gives CAISAPYRNTEAFF.

As to this clonotype: No conserved phenylalanine or tryptophan is present at the end of the CDR3, so a read error is the likely explanation. The rearrangement joins TRBV11-3 to TRBJ1-1; no definite D call. Germline loops: CDR1 SGHNT, CDR2 YENEEA. Trimming left V 3 bases short and J 6 bases short, with 20 bases between. The CDR3 is 16 amino acids. The DNA of the CDR3 is TGTGCCAGCAGCTTCCGGGATAGAACCCTGAAGTCTGAAGCTTTCTTG. Translated: CASSFRDRTLKSEAFL.

As to this clonotype: The junction does not match germline at one end; this may be a read error. This rearrangement joins TRBV11-3 to TRBJ2-6; possibly TRBD2 for D (7 bases). There are 19 residues in the CDR3. Germline lookup yields CDR1 SGHNT and CDR2 YENEEA. The CDR3 DNA reads as TGTGCCAGCGGCCATGACGTTGGGGGGGCGCAGTCTGGGGCCAACGTCCTGAGTTTC. Translating it yields CASGHDVGGAQSGANVLSF.

Concerning this clonotype itself: Since the CDR3 does not end with the conserved phenylalanine or tryptophan, this likely comes from a read error. The V and J genes are TRBV6-6 and TRBJ2-2, with D hard to call. Germline CDR1 and CDR2: MNHNY and SVGAGI (reference sequence). The CDR3 extends over 15 amino acids. CDR3 sequence reads: CASSYSKRATWELFL. CDR3 in DNA: TGTGCCAGCAGTTACTCGAAAAGGGCCACCTGGGAGCTGTTTTTA.

This clonotype was recorded a few times. This may arise from a read error, as a much more abundant clone is one base away. The chain joins TRBV30 to TRBJ1-1, with a possible D match to TRBD1 (5 bases). The germline V gene encodes CDR1 GTSNPN and CDR2 SVGIG (reference sequence). The CDR3 length is 16 residues. The V end was cut by 4 bases, the J end by 5 bases, with 23 bases between. The CDR3 DNA reads as TGTGCCTGGAATCAACTGCAGGGAGGAGCGGGGACTGAAGCTTTCTTT. Translating it yields CAWNQLQGGAGTEAFF.

There are a few counts of this clonotype. A much bigger clone sits one base away, suggesting this may be a read error. The gene calls are TRBV10-3 and TRBJ2-2; 7 bases match TRBD2. In germline, CDR1 is ENHRY, CDR2 SYGVKD. There are 15 residues in the CDR3. After removal of 7 bases from V and 0 bases from J, the junction contained 5 bases not matched to a gene. The CDR3 sequence: CAINQGGTNTGELFF. The CDR3 DNA reads TGTGCCATCAACCAGGGAGGGACGAACACCGGGGAGCTGTTTTTT.

This clonotype was found a few times. This may be a read error, as it is one base from a much larger clone. The chain employs TRBV5-4 and TRBJ2-2; 7 bases are shared with TRBD2. This CDR3 contains 16 residues. V was clipped by 4 bases and J by 5 bases; unmatched bases: 11. From germline, CDR1 is SGHNT and CDR2 YYREEE (reference sequence). Here the CDR3 DNA reads TGTGCCAGCAGCCGGATGTCTAGCGGCGCTACCGGGGAGCTGTTTTTT. Its translation: CASSRMSSGATGELFF. The variable domain in full, completed from reference TRBV5-4 and TRBJ2-2, reads ETGVTQSPTHLIKTRGQQVTLRCSSQSGHNTVSWYQQALGQGPQFIFQYYREEENGRGNFPPRFSGLQFPNYSSELNVNALELDDSALYLCASSRMSSGATGELFFGEGSRLTVL.

Of note for this clonotype: No conserved phenylalanine or tryptophan is present at the end of the CDR3, so a read error is the likely explanation. The DNA is left out, because the CDR3 cannot be placed on it with certainty; the CDR3 is given as TCRdb lists it. The chain uses TRBV6-5 and TRBJ1-1. 14 amino acids form the CDR3, both terminal residues included. Germline V gene lookup returns CDR1 MNHEY and CDR2 SVGAGI. The CDR3 sequence is CASSYSNSVTEGFY.

A note on this clonotype: Since a much larger clone is just one base distant, this may be a read error. The chain combines TRBV21-1 with TRBJ1-5; TRBD1 was called by the table and not checked on the DNA. TRBV21-1 is classified as a pseudogene. The CDR3 contains 13 residues. The CDR3 is CASSRQGSQPQHF. In DNA, the CDR3 is TGTGCCAGCAGCAGACAGGGCAGTCAGCCCCAGCATTTT.

For this clonotype: This may be a read error, as it is one base from a much larger clone. The chain has TRBV6-6 and TRBJ2-7, with D possibly TRBD1 on 6 matching bases. CDR3 length: 12 amino acids. V gave up 8 bases and J gave up 0 bases, with 8 bases separating them. The germline V gene has CDR1 MNHNY and CDR2 SVGAGI (reference sequence). In DNA, the CDR3 is TGTGCCAGCCAGGACAGCTCCTACGAGCAGTACTTC. This gives the protein CASQDSSYEQYF.

Concerning this clonotype itself: With a much larger clone just one base away, this may be a read error. The chain combines TRBV20-1 with TRBJ1-1, with a weak D call TRBD1 (5 bases). CDR3 length equals 12 residues. Per germline, CDR1 DFQATT and CDR2 SNEGSKA (reference sequence). V lost 3 bases to trimming and J lost 7 bases, with 12 bases between them. The CDR3 is CSASRVYDEAFF. The CDR3 DNA reads as TGCAGTGCTAGCAGGGTTTACGATGAAGCTTTCTTT.

The chain carries TRBV28 and TRBJ2-3, with 13 bases fitting TRBD2. V dropped 8 bases and J dropped 1; count of bases not matched to a gene: 6. Germline CDR1 reads MDHEN; CDR2 reads SYDVKM. The CDR3 length is 16 residues. CDR3 DNA: TGTGCCAGCGGACTAGCGGGAGTGAGTGGCACAGATACGCAGTATTTT. Translated, it gives CASGLAGVSGTDTQYF.

For this clonotype: With a much larger clone just one base away, this may be a read error. The chain joins TRBV7-8 to TRBJ2-7; D unresolved. The germline CDR1 and CDR2 sequences are SGHVS and FQNEAQ. The CDR3 length is 16 residues. V lost 1 base, J lost 0 bases, and 13 bases lay in between. CDR3 sequence (DNA): TGTGCCAGCAGCTTAGTCCTGACCATCAGCTCCTACGAGCAGTACTTC. Its protein is CASSLVLTISSYEQYF. Using reference TRBV7-8 and TRBJ2-7 for the parts outside the CDR3, the full variable domain is GAGVSQSPRYKVAKRGQDVALRCDPISGHVSLFWYQQALGQGPEFLTYFQNEAQLDKSGLPSDRFFAERPEGSVSTLKIQRTQQEDSAVYLCASSLVLTISSYEQYFGPGTRLTVT.

A note on this clonotype: One junction end disagrees with the germline gene, perhaps due to a read error. The chain links TRBV6-2 or TRBV6-3 to TRBJ2-7; 7 bases map to TRBD1. Germline V gene data show CDR1 as MNHEY and CDR2 as SVGEGT. CDR3 size: 15 residues. The CDR3 region is CASNTKAGGSYEQYF. The CDR3 DNA follows: TGTGCCAGCAATACTAAGGCAGGGGGATCCTACGAGCAATATTTC.

The CDR3 loop is CISSLSCGYTF. CDR3 nucleotides: TGTATCAGCAGTCTTTCATGTGGCTACACCTTC. The chain is built from TRBV6-2 or TRBV6-3 and TRBJ1-2; the D is unclear. The CDR3 length is 11 residues. Germline V gene lookup returns CDR1 MNHEY and CDR2 SVGEGT.

This clonotype was detected many times. The chain combines TRBV4-3 with TRBJ2-1; 13 nucleotides align to TRBD2. Per the germline V gene, CDR1 is LGHNA and CDR2 is YSLEER. With 4 bases clipped from V and 7 bases from J, the junction kept 4 bases outside the gene matches. The CDR3 runs to 15 residues. The CDR3 spells CASSRLAGGRNEQFF. DNA for the CDR3: TGCGCCAGCAGCCGACTAGCGGGAGGTAGAAATGAGCAGTTCTTC.